This T cell receptor beta chain was sequenced for a study of identical twins. Study-wide points: An excess of low generation probability was shown by twin-shared out-of-frame alpha sequences. Fewer insertions marked abundant cord blood beta clonotypes; young adult naive trended weakly, memory not at all.

MiXCR, run by TCRdb on the 5' RACE reads, gives a single entry per CDR3 protein. There are about 280,000 distinct CDR3 sequences in the sample; around 8.8% occur only once, and more than 2% lies in the top ten. The count of this clonotype is one. The antigen is unknown. This sample was also put to use in a study of yellow fever vaccine responses in identical twins.

Sequenced input: memory (CD45RO+) T cells sorted from blood. The TCR sequence derives from a woman between 18 and 29 years old in good health.

CDR3 coding DNA: TGTGCCAGCAGCCCCTCAGGAATCGGGGAGCTGTTTTTT. This gives the protein CASSPSGIGELFF. The gene calls are TRBV9 and TRBJ2-2, with D hard to call. The CDR3 is 13 residues long. The germline V gene encodes CDR1 SGDLS and CDR2 YYNGEE. Trimming took 4 bases from V and 7 from J, leaving 11 bases between them.